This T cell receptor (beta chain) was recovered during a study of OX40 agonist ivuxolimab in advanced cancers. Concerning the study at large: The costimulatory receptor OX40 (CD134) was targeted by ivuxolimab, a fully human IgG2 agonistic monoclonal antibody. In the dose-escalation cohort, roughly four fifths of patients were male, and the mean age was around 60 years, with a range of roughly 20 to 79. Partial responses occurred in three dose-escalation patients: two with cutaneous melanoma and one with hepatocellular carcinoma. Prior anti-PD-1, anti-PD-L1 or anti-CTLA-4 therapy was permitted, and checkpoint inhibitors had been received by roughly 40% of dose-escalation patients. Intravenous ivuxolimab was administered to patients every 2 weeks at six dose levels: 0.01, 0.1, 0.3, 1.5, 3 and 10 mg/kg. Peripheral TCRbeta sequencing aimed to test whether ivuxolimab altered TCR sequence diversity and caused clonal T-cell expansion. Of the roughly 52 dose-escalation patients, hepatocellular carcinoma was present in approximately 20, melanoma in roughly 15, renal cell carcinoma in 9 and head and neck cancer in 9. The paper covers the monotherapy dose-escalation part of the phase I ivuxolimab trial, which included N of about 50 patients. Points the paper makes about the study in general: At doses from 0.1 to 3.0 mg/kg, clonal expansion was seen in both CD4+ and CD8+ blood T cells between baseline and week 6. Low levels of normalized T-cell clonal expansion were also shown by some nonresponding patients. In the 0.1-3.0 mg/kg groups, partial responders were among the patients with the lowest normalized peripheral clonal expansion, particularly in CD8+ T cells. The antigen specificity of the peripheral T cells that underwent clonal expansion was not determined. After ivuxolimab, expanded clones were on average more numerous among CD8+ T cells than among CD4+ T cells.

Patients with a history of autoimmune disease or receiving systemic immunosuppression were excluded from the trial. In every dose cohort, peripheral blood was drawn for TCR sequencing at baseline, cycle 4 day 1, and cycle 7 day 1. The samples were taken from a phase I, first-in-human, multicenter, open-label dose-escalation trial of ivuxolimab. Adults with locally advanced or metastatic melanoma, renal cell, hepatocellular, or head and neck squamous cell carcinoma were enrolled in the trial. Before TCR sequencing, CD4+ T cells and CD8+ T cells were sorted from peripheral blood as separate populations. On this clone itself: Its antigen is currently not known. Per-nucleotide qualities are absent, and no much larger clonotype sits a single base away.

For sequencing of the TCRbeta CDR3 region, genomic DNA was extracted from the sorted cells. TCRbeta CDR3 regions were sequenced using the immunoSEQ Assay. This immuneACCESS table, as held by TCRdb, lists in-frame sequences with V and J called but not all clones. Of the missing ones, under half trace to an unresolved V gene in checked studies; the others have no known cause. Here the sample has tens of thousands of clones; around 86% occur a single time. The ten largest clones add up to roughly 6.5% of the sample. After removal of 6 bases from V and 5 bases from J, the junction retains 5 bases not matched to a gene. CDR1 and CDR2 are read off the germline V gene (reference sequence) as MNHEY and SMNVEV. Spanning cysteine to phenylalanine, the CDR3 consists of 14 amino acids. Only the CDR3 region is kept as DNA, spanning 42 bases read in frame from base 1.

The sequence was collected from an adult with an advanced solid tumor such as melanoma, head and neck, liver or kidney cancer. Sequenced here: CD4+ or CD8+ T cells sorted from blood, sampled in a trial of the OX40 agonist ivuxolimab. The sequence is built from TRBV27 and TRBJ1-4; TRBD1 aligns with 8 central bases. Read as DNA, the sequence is TGTGCCAGCAGCCCGGGACAGGAGAATGAAAAACTGTTTTTT. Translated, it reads CASSPGQENEKLFF.